A single sample gave rise to the 30 T cell receptor beta chains below, sequenced in a study of vaccination and CD4 T cells after COVID-19. Sequencing of cultured CD4+ T cell DNA used the Oncomine TCR Beta short-read assay. TCRdb independently ran MiXCR on the PCR reads; one entry per CDR3 protein. The sample has some 16,000 distinct CDR3 sequences, approximately 52% seen once. This sample's treatment: approximately 10-day PBMC culture with coronavirus spike peptide pools or control peptides (ViraFEST assay). The antigens of these receptors remain unknown. Sequencing input: CD4+ T cells from blood, cultured in vitro. The receptors stem from a human donor who had recovered from COVID-19.

V is TRBV20-1 and J is TRBJ1-1, with D possibly matching TRBD1 (6 bases). The CDR3 runs 14 residues. V gave up 4 bases and J gave up 5 bases, with 17 bases separating them. The germline gives CDR1 DFQATT, CDR2 SNEGSKA (reference sequence). This CDR3 is CSATTGTGGTEAFF. The CDR3 DNA reads TGCAGTGCTACGACAGGAACTGGGGGAACTGAAGCTTTCTTT.

This clonotype was seen only once. The rearrangement uses TRBV12-3 or TRBV12-4 and TRBJ2-5; TRBD1 agrees at 9 bases. The CDR3 is 21 residues long. With 6 bases clipped from V and 2 bases from J, the junction kept 25 bases outside the gene matches. The CDR3 DNA reads TGTGCCAGCAGGGATACATTACCGACAGGGGGTATAAGGAGCCTACAAGAGACCCAGTACTTC. Its translation: CASRDTLPTGGIRSLQETQYF.

CDR3 sequence: CASSLEGGPYEQYF. In DNA form, the CDR3 reads TGTGCCAGCAGCTTAGAAGGCGGACCCTACGAGCAGTACTTC. This chain links TRBV7-2 with TRBJ2-7, with unresolved D. The CDR3 covers 14 residues. Per the germline V gene, CDR1 is SGHTA and CDR2 is FQGNSA. Deletions cut 1 base from V and 2 bases from J, with 9 bases between.

The chain combines TRBV7-2 with TRBJ2-1; D perhaps matches TRBD2 (5 bases). The CDR3 totals 11 residues. In germline, CDR1 is SGHTA, CDR2 FQGNSA. Between the trimmed V and J ends, which lost 1 base and 11 bases, there was a span of 6 bases. CDR3 sequence reads: CASSLGGQQFF. In DNA form, the CDR3 reads TGTGCCAGCAGCTTAGGAGGGCAGCAGTTCTTC.

DNA for the CDR3: TGTGCCTGGAGGGGGGGGAGCTCCTACGAGCAGTACTTC. This gives the protein CAWRGGSSYEQYF. The chain links TRBV30 to TRBJ2-7, with 7 bases lining up with TRBD2. Trimming took 3 bases from V and 0 from J; bases not matched to a gene: 2. Per germline, CDR1 GTSNPN and CDR2 SVGIG (reference sequence). The CDR3 runs 13 residues.

The CDR3 here is CASSPPGAEGEQYF. CDR3 in DNA: TGTGCCAGCAGCCCCCCGGGGGCAGAGGGGGAGCAGTACTTC. V gene TRBV7-6 combines with J gene TRBJ2-7, with D tentatively TRBD1 or TRBD2 (6 bases each). The CDR3 length is 14 residues. V was cut by 5 bases and J by 7 bases, with 18 bases left in between. Looked up from germline, CDR1 is SGHVS and CDR2 is FNYEAQ.

The J gene is TRBJ1-2, the V gene TRBV19; D unclear. The CDR3 totals 15 residues. With 5 bases removed from V and 8 bases from J, the gap between germline ends came to 21 bases. Germline CDR1 is LNHDA and CDR2 is SQIVND (reference sequence). The CDR3 DNA sequence: TGTGCCAGTAGTCTCCGGGATCCGACAACGAGAGGCTACACCTTC. Amino acids: CASSLRDPTTRGYTF.

The V call is TRBV20-1, the J call TRBJ2-3; 13 nucleotides match TRBD2. The CDR3 runs to 14 residues. Per germline, CDR1 DFQATT and CDR2 SNEGSKA (reference sequence). V gave up 8 bases and J gave up 1 base; unmatched junction bases: 3. The CDR3 DNA sequence: TGCAGTCCTACTAGCGGGGGGGGCACAGATACGCAGTATTTT. Amino acid sequence: CSPTSGGGTDTQYF.

The chain has TRBV6-5 and TRBJ2-7; possible D gene TRBD1, 5 bases. This CDR3 region has 13 residues. The germline V gene has CDR1 MNHEY and CDR2 SVGAGI. V was pared by 2 bases and J by 4 bases, with 9 bases between. The CDR3 sequence is CASSYGRVYEQYF. DNA of the CDR3: TGTGCCAGCAGTTACGGCAGGGTGTACGAGCAGTACTTC.

Worth noting for this clonotype: The junction departs from germline at one end; a sequencing error may be responsible. The genes are TRBV7-2 and TRBJ2-1; 11 bases match TRBD2. This CDR3 is built from 16 residues. The germline V gene encodes CDR1 SGHTA and CDR2 FQGNSA. For the CDR3, the DNA is TGCGCCAGCAGCCCCTCTATAGCGGGGGGGCAGAATGAGCAGTTCTTC. Translation gives CASSPSIAGGQNEQFF.

This clonotype was picked up a small number of times. This sequence joins TRBV20-1 and TRBJ1-2; 7 positions agree with TRBD1. Germline trimming cut 4 bases from V and 4 bases from J; bases unmatched to any gene: 9. This CDR3 spans 14 amino acids. Germline CDR1 DFQATT, CDR2 SNEGSKA (reference sequence). This chain's CDR3 is CSATYTGEPYGYTF. The CDR3 DNA reads TGCAGTGCTACTTACACAGGGGAACCCTATGGCTACACCTTC.

This chain joins TRBV2 and TRBJ2-7; D gene ambiguous. This CDR3 is built from 13 residues. Trimming pared 4 bases from V and 3 bases from J, leaving 10 bases between. Germline lookup yields CDR1 SNHLY and CDR2 FYNNEI. This CDR3 is CASSGVGLYEQYF. In nucleotides, the CDR3 is TGTGCCAGCAGTGGAGTTGGCCTCTACGAGCAGTACTTC.

CDR3 amino acids: CASSYGGIAGVSDEQYF. CDR3 in DNA: TGTGCCAGCAGTTACGGGGGCATAGCGGGAGTTTCGGACGAGCAGTACTTC. The chain links TRBV6-2 or TRBV6-3 to TRBJ2-7, with 9 bases lining up with TRBD2. This CDR3 has 17 residues. Per germline, CDR1 MNHEY and CDR2 SVGEGT. The junction had 13 bases not matched to a gene; V was cut back by 2 bases and J by 5 bases.

This clonotype is labeled large. The V call is TRBV20-1, the J call TRBJ2-7; 9 nucleotides line up with TRBD1. The CDR3 sequence is 14 residues long. Germline V CDR1 and CDR2: DFQATT, SNEGSKA (reference sequence). V shed 4 bases and J 7 bases; nucleotides not matched to a gene: 11. The CDR3 DNA sequence: TGCAGTGCTATACCGGGACAGGGTTCTTGGGAGCAGTACTTC. Its translation is CSAIPGQGSWEQYF.

The rearrangement joins TRBV27 to TRBJ2-1; 9 bases are shared with TRBD1. CDR1 is MNHEY, CDR2 SMNVEV, per germline (reference sequence). The junction had 9 bases not matched to a gene; V was cut back by 3 bases and J by 9 bases. There are 15 residues in the CDR3. DNA for the CDR3: TGTGCCAGCAGTTTCGGGACAGGGAGGAGCGGTGAGCAGTTCTTC. It yields the protein CASSFGTGRSGEQFF.

J is TRBJ1-6 and V is TRBV20-1, with D tentatively TRBD1 (5 bases). Germline lookup yields CDR1 DFQATT and CDR2 SNEGSKA (reference sequence). Trimming pared 0 bases from V and 7 bases from J, leaving 13 bases between. The CDR3 runs to 15 residues. CDR3 protein: CSARDAGTGNSPLHF. The CDR3 DNA is TGCAGTGCTAGAGATGCCGGGACGGGCAATTCACCCCTCCACTTT.

This clonotype was seen more than once but under ten times. This chain connects TRBV12-3 or TRBV12-4 to TRBJ1-5, with D perhaps matching TRBD1 (5 bases). This CDR3 has 15 residues. With 1 base removed from V and 1 base from J, the gap between germline ends came to 8 bases. The chain's CDR3 is CASSLGRASNQPQHF. CDR3 coding DNA: TGTGCCAGCAGTTTAGGCAGGGCGAGCAATCAGCCCCAGCATTTT.

This clonotype has more than one count but fewer than ten. This chain uses TRBV6-8 with TRBJ2-3; tentatively, D is TRBD1 (5 bases). Germline loops: CDR1 MNHGY, CDR2 SAAAGT. CDR3 length: 14 amino acids. V lost 9 bases and J lost 6, with 19 bases in between. The CDR3 coding sequence is TGTGCCAGGGAGTTGCTGGGGCCAGGGGATACGCAGTATTTT. Its protein is CARELLGPGDTQYF.

The chain combines TRBV23-1 with TRBJ2-7; 7 bases align to TRBD1. TRBV23-1 is marked as an open reading frame, function uncertain. The CDR3 spans 14 residues. With 4 bases clipped from V and 5 bases from J, the junction kept 8 bases outside the gene matches. The CDR3 loop is CASSLPGQLNEQYF. CDR3 in DNA: TGCGCCAGCAGTCTACCGGGACAGCTCAACGAGCAGTACTTC.

V is TRBV5-4 and J is TRBJ1-5; D is ambiguous. Germline lookup yields CDR1 SGHNT and CDR2 YYREEE (reference sequence). The CDR3 extends over 14 amino acids. V dropped 0 bases and J dropped 5 bases, with 9 bases sitting between them. In DNA form, the CDR3 reads TGTGCCAGCAGCTTGGATGGCGGGGATCAGCCCCAGCATTTT. It codes for CASSLDGGDQPQHF.

This clonotype was picked up a small number of times. The chain uses TRBV28 and TRBJ2-2; a weak D match, TRBD1 (6 bases). This CDR3 contains 15 residues. V was shortened by 4 bases and J by 4 bases, with 13 bases between the two germline ends. CDR1 is MDHEN, CDR2 SYDVKM, per germline. The CDR3: CASSSWTEVTGELFF. DNA for the CDR3: TGTGCCAGCAGTTCGTGGACAGAGGTCACCGGGGAGCTGTTTTTT.

The V and J genes are TRBV10-3 and TRBJ2-3; no reliable D call. V lost 11 bases and J lost 0, with 12 bases in between. The CDR3 totals 13 residues. Germline V CDR1 and CDR2: ENHRY, SYGVKD. CDR3 loop: CAVGPLSTDTQYF. The CDR3 nucleotides are TGTGCCGTCGGACCTTTAAGCACAGATACGCAGTATTTT.

The chain uses TRBV12-3 or TRBV12-4 and TRBJ2-3; TRBD1 matches 8 bases. The V and J ends lost 1 base and 1 base, in that order; junction bases with no gene match: 4. The CDR3 has 16 amino acids. This CDR3 is CASSLGGTGGTDTQYF. The DNA of the CDR3 is TGTGCCAGCAGTTTAGGAGGGACAGGCGGCACAGATACGCAGTATTTT.

V and J are TRBV11-1 and TRBJ1-2, with a tentative D call TRBD1 (6 bases). The CDR3 sequence is 15 residues long. V gave up 4 bases and J gave up 0 bases, with 12 bases separating them. Germline lookup yields CDR1 SGHAT and CDR2 FQDESV (reference sequence). This CDR3 reads CASSSAGVSNYGYTF. Here the CDR3 DNA reads TGTGCCAGCAGCTCCGCAGGGGTATCTAACTATGGCTACACCTTC.

V usage is TRBV6-7 and J usage is TRBJ2-3; 9 bases are a match to TRBD2. Being an ORF, TRBV6-7 has a function that is uncertain. The CDR3 has 18 amino acids. With 7 bases clipped from V and 1 base from J, the junction kept 15 bases outside the gene matches. For the CDR3, the DNA is TGTGCCAGCAATATAGTTGGGGGGCTAGCGGGATGCACAGATACGCAGTATTTT. Its translation is CASNIVGGLAGCTDTQYF.

The V call is TRBV21-1, the J call TRBJ1-2; TRBD1 reflects the table's D call only, with no check against the DNA. TRBV21-1 counts as a pseudogene. The CDR3 is 13 residues long. The CDR3 DNA sequence: TGTGCCAGCAGCAAGGAACAGGGGAGAGGCTACACCTTC. Translated: CASSKEQGRGYTF.

This chain joins TRBV7-9 and TRBJ2-1; maybe TRBD1 (8 bases). From germline, CDR1 is SEHNR and CDR2 FQNEAQ (reference sequence). Trimming pared 3 bases from V and 8 bases from J, leaving 26 bases between. The CDR3 is 18 amino acids. The CDR3 DNA follows: TGTGCCAGCAGCTTCTACAGGGGGTCGGGCGCGGGAGCCTATGAGCAGTTCTTC. Translating gives CASSFYRGSGAGAYEQFF.

In its sample, this clonotype was seen a few times. The chain carries TRBV6-5 and TRBJ1-2; no definite D call. V lost 3 bases and J lost 0, with 17 bases in between. Germline V gene lookup returns CDR1 MNHEY and CDR2 SVGAGI. The CDR3 loop spans 17 amino acids. CDR3 sequence: CASSYSGSPRTNYGYTF. As DNA, the CDR3 is TGTGCCAGCAGTTATTCCGGGAGTCCACGGACTAACTATGGCTACACCTTC.

This clonotype occurred once. The chain links TRBV28 to TRBJ2-1, with 8 positions matching TRBD2. V was pared by 4 bases and J by 3 bases, with 14 bases of the junction left unmatched. The CDR3 runs to 18 residues. The germline V gene encodes CDR1 MDHEN and CDR2 SYDVKM. This chain's CDR3 is CASSSARTTSGFYNEQFF. The CDR3 DNA reads as TGTGCCAGCAGTTCGGCCCGGACTACTAGCGGATTCTACAATGAGCAGTTCTTC.

The J gene is TRBJ2-5, the V gene TRBV2; TRBD1 matches at 7 bases. The germline V gene has CDR1 SNHLY and CDR2 FYNNEI. The length of the CDR3 is 13 residues. The V gene end was trimmed by 10 bases and the J gene end by 3 bases; junction bases not matched to a gene: 8. This CDR3 is CATKQTGEETQYF. The CDR3 region has the DNA TGTGCCACCAAACAAACAGGGGAAGAGACCCAGTACTTC.